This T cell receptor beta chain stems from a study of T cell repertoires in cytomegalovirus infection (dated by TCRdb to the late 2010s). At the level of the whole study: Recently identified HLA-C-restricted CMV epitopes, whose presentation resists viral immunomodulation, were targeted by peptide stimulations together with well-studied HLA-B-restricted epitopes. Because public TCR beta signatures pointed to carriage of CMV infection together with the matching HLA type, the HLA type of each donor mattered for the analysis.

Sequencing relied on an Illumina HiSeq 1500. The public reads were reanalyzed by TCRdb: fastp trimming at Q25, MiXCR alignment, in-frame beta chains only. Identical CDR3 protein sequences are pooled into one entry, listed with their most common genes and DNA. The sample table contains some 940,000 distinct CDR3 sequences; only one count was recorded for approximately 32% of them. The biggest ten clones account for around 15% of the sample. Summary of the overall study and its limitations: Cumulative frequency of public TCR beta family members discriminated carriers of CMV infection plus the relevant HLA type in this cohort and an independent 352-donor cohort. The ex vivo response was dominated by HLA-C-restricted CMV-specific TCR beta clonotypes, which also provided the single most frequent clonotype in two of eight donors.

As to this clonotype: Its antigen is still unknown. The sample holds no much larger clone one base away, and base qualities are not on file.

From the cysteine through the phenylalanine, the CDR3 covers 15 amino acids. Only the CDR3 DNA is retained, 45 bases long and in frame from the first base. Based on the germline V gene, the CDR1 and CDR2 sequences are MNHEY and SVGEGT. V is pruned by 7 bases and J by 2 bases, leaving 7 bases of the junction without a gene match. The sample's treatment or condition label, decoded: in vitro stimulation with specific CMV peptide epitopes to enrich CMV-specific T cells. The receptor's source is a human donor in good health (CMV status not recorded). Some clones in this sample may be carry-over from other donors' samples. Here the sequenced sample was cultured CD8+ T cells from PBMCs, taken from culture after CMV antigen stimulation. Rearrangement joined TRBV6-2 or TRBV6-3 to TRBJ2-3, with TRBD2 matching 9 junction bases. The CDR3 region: CASMAIAGATDTQYF. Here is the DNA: TGTGCCAGCATGGCGATAGCGGGGGCCACAGATACGCAGTATTTT.